This TCR beta chain was recovered during a study of blood T cell repertoires in COVID-19 (TCRdb year 2020). About the full investigation: Samples covering the acute and convalescent phases of COVID-19 were provided by collaborators in the United States, Italy and Spain. Where HLA class I and class II types were available, the types were taken from metadata supplied by the sample provider, not from assay-based typing. The samples were drawn from the first 160 participants of the ongoing ImmuneRACE study and from over a thousand subjects provided by 6 global collaborators. The prospective study material was composed of cDNA or gDNA derived from T cells, B-cell-depleted T cells, or PBMCs. Deeply sampled blood TCRbeta repertoires from subjects exposed to, actively infected with, or recovered from COVID-19 were included in the dataset. A de-identified subject ID, COVID-19 status, age in years and sex were almost always included in the sample metadata. The repertoires were released in a freely available public database meant as a resource for research on the immune response to SARS-CoV-2. What the study reported, not specific to this receptor: Clinical and demographic metadata were provided uncurated, with the amount varying by source and participant.

TCRbeta CDR3 regions were amplified from genomic DNA by means of the immunoSEQ Assay, a bias-controlled multiplex PCR. In the paper's pipeline: The number of nucleated cells in each sample was estimated from the amplification of reference gene primers within the assay. Sequence reads were collapsed and filtered to measure the absolute abundance of every unique TCRbeta CDR3 rearrangement. For each sample, productive Simpson clonality was calculated as the square root of Simpson's diversity index across productive rearrangements. The table was pulled from immuneACCESS by TCRdb, which kept in-frame rearrangements only. Such tables lose some clones; where checked, under half of the loss comes from unresolved V genes, and the rest has no known cause. D and trimming were read from the DNA, whereas the V and J calls and clone size are those reported in that table. Recorded for this sample are approximately 110,000 clones; around 76% of them occurred a single time. The ten largest account for 6% of the sample.

In the case of this clone: The antigen this receptor binds is unknown. Base qualities are missing; no much larger clone stands one base away.

One collaborating source in Seattle enrolled patients during active infection and followed them longitudinally through the course of disease. Whole blood was collected in K2EDTA tubes by collaborating institutions according to the institutions' own protocols. For TCRbeta analysis, collaborators shipped samples as frozen whole blood, isolated PBMCs, or DNA extracted from either of those sample types. The CDR3, from cysteine to phenylalanine, totals 15 residues. The CDR3 DNA has 45 bases and is translated from base 1. CDR1 and CDR2 are drawn from the germline V gene: SGHRS, YFSETQ. Cut back by 0 bases and 7 bases, the V and J ends lie 14 bases apart.

This clonotype was sampled from a man older than 75 with COVID-19, enrolled during active disease. This sequence uses TRBV5-1 and TRBJ1-5, with a tentative D gene TRBD1 over 6 matching bases. The material sequenced was peripheral blood. The CDR3 reads CASSLEGEPHQPQHF. The nucleotide sequence is given as TGCGCCAGCAGCTTGGAGGGGGAACCTCACCAGCCCCAGCATTTT.